This record concerns one T cell receptor beta chain sequence. This clone came up a few times. Its binding antigen is unknown. Base qualities are missing; no much larger clone stands one base away. This sample was taken from a study of blood T cell repertoires in COVID-19 (dated by TCRdb to the early 2020s). Looking at the study overall: Collaborator samples came from the United States, Italy and Spain and covered acute and convalescent phases of COVID-19. Where HLA class I and class II types were available, the types were taken from metadata supplied by the sample provider, not from assay-based typing. The prospective study material was composed of cDNA or gDNA derived from T cells, B-cell-depleted T cells, or PBMCs. Sample metadata almost always included a de-identified subject ID, COVID-19 status, age in years and sex. Samples came from the ongoing ImmuneRACE study (first 160 participants) plus 1,254 subjects from 6 global collaborators. The repertoires were made available in a free public database intended to serve as a resource for research on the immune response to SARS-CoV-2. Deeply sampled blood TCRbeta repertoires from subjects exposed to, actively infected with, or recovered from COVID-19 were included in the dataset.

TCRbeta CDR3 regions were amplified from genomic DNA using the immunoSEQ Assay, a bias-controlled multiplex PCR. Under the source paper's analysis protocol: Within the assay, amplification of reference gene primers was used to estimate how many nucleated cells each sample contained. To quantify the absolute abundance of each unique TCRbeta CDR3 rearrangement, sequence reads were collapsed and filtered. For each sample, productive Simpson clonality was calculated as the square root of Simpson's diversity index across productive rearrangements. Entries here come from immuneACCESS through TCRdb and include only in-frame sequences with V and J called. Some clones fail to appear in such tables; in the studies checked, an unresolved V gene covers under half of the shortfall, and the cause of the remainder is unknown. V and J calls and clone size are as listed in that table; D and trimming were resolved from the DNA. This sample holds some 250,000 clones; around four fifths were observed only once. The top ten clones comprise 9.5% to 15% of the sample.

Trimming accounts for 4 bases at V and 6 bases at J, while the number of junction bases matched to no gene is 8. The CDR3 starts with the cysteine, ends with the phenylalanine, and has 14 residues. Just CDR3 DNA is preserved here, 42 bases in frame from base 1. CDR1 LGHDT and CDR2 YNNKEL are derived from the germline V gene (reference sequence). Study-level results and caveats: Clinical and demographic metadata were provided uncurated, with the amount varying by source and participant.

Whole blood was collected in K2EDTA tubes by collaborating institutions according to the institutions' own protocols. For TCRbeta analysis, collaborators shipped samples as frozen whole blood, isolated PBMCs, or DNA extracted from either of those sample types. The sequencing sample was made of peripheral blood. The chain is encoded by TRBV3-1 (or the pseudogene TRBV3-2) joined to TRBJ1-2; TRBD1 matches 7 bases in the middle. The receptor comes from a woman aged 60-75 years with active or convalescent COVID-19. CDR3 protein: CASSLLDRANGYTF. The sequence in DNA is TGTGCCAGCAGCCTACTAGACAGGGCTAATGGCTACACCTTC.